This is a list of T cell receptor beta chains from one sample in a study of blood T cell repertoires in COVID-19. Using immunoSEQ multiplex PCR, the repertoire was profiled, and TCRdb retains in-frame clones only, with some absent. The repertoire holds about 320,000 clones, with roughly 89% as singletons. Material for sequencing was PBMCs or T cells enriched from blood (not recorded which). Every receptor here comes from a woman aged 18-35 years who had recovered from COVID-19. Each CDR3 is given with its conserved first and last residue. The order of the fields is V gene, D gene, clone size, J gene, CDR3 protein, CDR3 DNA. A D gene is named only where the DNA matches it firmly. Size tells how often a clone was seen (once, few, many) or the class of an expanded clone, and some rows leave it out.

V: TRBV11-3
D: -
size: -
J: TRBJ2-2
CDR3: CASSQERSSGELFF
DNA: TGTGCCAGCAGCCAAGAACGGAGTTCCGGGGAGCTGTTTTTT

V: TRBV7-2
D: TRBD1
size: -
J: TRBJ2-3
CDR3: CASSLGQGSTDTQYF
DNA: TGTGCCAGCAGCTTAGGACAGGGAAGCACAGATACGCAGTATTTT

V: TRBV2
D: -
size: -
J: TRBJ1-1
CDR3: CASGGTSEAFF
DNA: TGTGCCAGCGGGGGGACGAGTGAAGCTTTCTTT

V: TRBV11-2
D: -
size: -
J: TRBJ1-5
CDR3: CASSRGHIDQPQHF
DNA: TGTGCCAGCAGCCGAGGACATATCGATCAGCCCCAGCATTTT

V: TRBV10-3
D: -
size: -
J: TRBJ1-3
CDR3: CAISETPDSSGNTIYF
DNA: TGTGCCATCAGTGAGACTCCGGACAGCTCTGGAAACACCATATATTTT

V: TRBV7-2
D: -
size: -
J: TRBJ1-4
CDR3: CASSRRSGATNEKLFF
DNA: TGTGCCAGCAGCCGTCGGTCGGGTGCAACTAATGAAAAACTGTTTTTT

V: TRBV28
D: -
size: -
J: TRBJ1-4
CDR3: CASIPSYRREKLFF
DNA: TGTGCCAGCATCCCCTCTTACAGGCGTGAAAAACTGTTTTTT

V: TRBV19
D: TRBD1
size: -
J: TRBJ1-2
CDR3: CASSIGTGGYYGYTF
DNA: TGTGCCAGTAGTATAGGAACAGGGGGTTACTATGGCTACACCTTC

V: TRBV9
D: TRBD1
size: -
J: TRBJ1-1
CDR3: CASSVDQKTGATEAFF
DNA: TGTGCCAGCAGCGTAGACCAGAAGACAGGGGCCACTGAAGCTTTCTTT

V: TRBV9
D: -
size: -
J: TRBJ2-7
CDR3: CASSLSGGRFDEQYF
DNA: TGTGCCAGCAGCCTTTCCGGGGGGCGGTTCGACGAGCAGTACTTC

V: TRBV5-1
D: TRBD1
size: -
J: TRBJ1-1
CDR3: CASSWGDRENTEAFF
DNA: TGCGCCAGCAGCTGGGGGGACAGAGAGAACACTGAAGCTTTCTTT

V: TRBV28
D: -
size: -
J: TRBJ2-1
CDR3: CASSLGNNEQFF
DNA: TGTGCCAGCAGTTTGGGCAACAATGAGCAGTTCTTC

V: TRBV7-2
D: -
size: -
J: TRBJ2-7
CDR3: CASSTLGPTPKYEQYF
DNA: TGTGCCAGCAGCACGTTGGGGCCGACCCCCAAGTACGAGCAGTACTTC

V: TRBV6-5
D: -
size: -
J: TRBJ1-1
CDR3: CASSYSQGKTEAFF
DNA: TGTGCCAGCAGTTACAGTCAGGGTAAGACTGAAGCTTTCTTT

V: TRBV5-5
D: -
size: once
J: TRBJ1-2
CDR3: CASNPPGDNYGYTF
DNA: TGTGCCAGCAACCCCCCAGGGGATAACTATGGCTACACCTTC

V: TRBV19
D: TRBD1
size: once
J: TRBJ2-7
CDR3: CASRRTGGIGEQYF
DNA: TGTGCCAGTAGGCGGACAGGGGGTATTGGGGAGCAGTACTTC

V: TRBV7-9
D: -
size: -
J: TRBJ1-1
CDR3: CASSFSGGQRTEAFF
DNA: TGTGCCAGCAGCTTTTCAGGAGGACAGAGGACTGAAGCTTTCTTT

V: TRBV28
D: TRBD1
size: -
J: TRBJ1-3
CDR3: CASNDRVGNTIYF
DNA: TGTGCCAGCAATGACAGGGTCGGAAACACCATATATTTT

V: TRBV7-8
D: -
size: once
J: TRBJ1-1
CDR3: CASSFRDPGTEAFF
DNA: TGTGCCAGCAGCTTCCGGGATCCGGGCACTGAAGCTTTCTTT

V: TRBV7-2
D: -
size: -
J: TRBJ2-5
CDR3: CASSKEQETQYF
DNA: TGTGCCAGCAGCAAAGAGCAAGAGACCCAGTACTTC

V: TRBV4-3
D: -
size: -
J: TRBJ1-2
CDR3: CASSPRVGRDYGYTF
DNA: TGCGCCAGCAGCCCGAGGGTGGGAAGAGACTATGGCTACACCTTC

V: TRBV29-1
D: -
size: -
J: TRBJ2-3
CDR3: CSVEARGTDTQYF
DNA: TGCAGCGTTGAAGCGAGGGGGACAGATACGCAGTATTTT

V: TRBV6-2/TRBV6-3
D: TRBD1
size: -
J: TRBJ2-3
CDR3: CASSSGQGPTSTDTQYF
DNA: TGTGCCAGCAGTTCCGGACAGGGCCCTACTAGCACAGATACGCAGTATTTT

V: TRBV6-5
D: TRBD1
size: once
J: TRBJ1-6
CDR3: CASSSRQGARSPLHF
DNA: TGTGCCAGCAGCTCCAGACAGGGGGCGAGATCACCCCTCCACTTT

V: TRBV18
D: -
size: once
J: TRBJ1-5
CDR3: CASSPEVHAGEQPQHF
DNA: TGTGCCAGCTCACCAGAAGTGCACGCAGGGGAACAGCCCCAGCATTTT

V: TRBV27
D: TRBD1
size: -
J: TRBJ2-3
CDR3: CASSPITGVVTDTQYF
DNA: TGTGCCAGCAGCCCTATCACAGGGGTAGTCACAGATACGCAGTATTTT

V: TRBV28
D: TRBD1
size: -
J: TRBJ1-1
CDR3: CASRLGQGREAFF
DNA: TGTGCCAGCAGGCTGGGACAGGGAAGAGAAGCTTTCTTT

V: TRBV28
D: -
size: -
J: TRBJ1-5
CDR3: CASSLFGRVRYQPQHF
DNA: TGTGCCAGCAGTTTATTCGGGCGGGTCCGATATCAGCCCCAGCATTTT

V: TRBV11-2
D: TRBD2
size: once
J: TRBJ2-5
CDR3: CASSLDGGGAVGTQYF
DNA: TGTGCCAGCAGCTTAGACGGCGGGGGGGCCGTAGGGACCCAGTACTTC

V: TRBV19
D: -
size: -
J: TRBJ2-2
CDR3: CASSNPSGSATGELFF
DNA: TGTGCCAGTAGTAACCCTTCAGGGTCCGCCACCGGGGAGCTGTTTTTT

V: TRBV5-1
D: TRBD1
size: -
J: TRBJ1-1
CDR3: CASSLDRATEAFF
DNA: TGCGCCAGCAGCCTAGACAGGGCCACTGAAGCTTTCTTT

V: TRBV19
D: -
size: -
J: TRBJ1-5
CDR3: CASSIASQPQHF
DNA: TGTGCCAGTAGTATAGCGTCGCAGCCCCAGCATTTT

V: TRBV27
D: TRBD1
size: -
J: TRBJ2-7
CDR3: CASSPARQGRPYEQYF
DNA: TGTGCCAGCAGTCCCGCCCGACAGGGGAGACCCTACGAGCAGTACTTC

V: TRBV11-2
D: -
size: -
J: TRBJ2-7
CDR3: CASSLGRASHEQYF
DNA: TGTGCCAGCAGCTTAGGCAGGGCCTCCCACGAGCAGTACTTC

V: TRBV30
D: -
size: -
J: TRBJ1-6
CDR3: CAWSGGNSPLHF
DNA: TGTGCCTGGAGTGGGGGCAATTCACCCCTCCACTTT

V: TRBV28
D: TRBD2
size: -
J: TRBJ2-3
CDR3: CASSLTSGGYTDTQYF
DNA: TGTGCCAGCAGTTTGACTAGCGGGGGGTACACAGATACGCAGTATTTT

V: TRBV4-3
D: TRBD1
size: many
J: TRBJ2-2
CDR3: CASSQDRMTGVPSGELFF
DNA: TGCGCCAGCAGCCAAGATCGGATGACAGGGGTTCCTTCCGGGGAGCTGTTTTTT

V: TRBV14
D: -
size: -
J: TRBJ2-7
CDR3: CASSQDLIYGEQYF
DNA: TGTGCCAGCAGCCAAGATCTGATCTACGGGGAGCAGTACTTC

V: TRBV24-1
D: TRBD1
size: -
J: TRBJ2-2
CDR3: CATSDPGQGDTGELFF
DNA: TGTGCCACCAGTGACCCGGGACAGGGGGACACCGGGGAGCTGTTTTTT

V: TRBV28
D: -
size: -
J: TRBJ1-2
CDR3: CASSLSPSYGYTF
DNA: TGTGCCAGCAGTTTATCTCCTTCGTATGGCTACACCTTC

V: TRBV2
D: TRBD1
size: few
J: TRBJ2-5
CDR3: CASIIPGRGRETQYF
DNA: TGTGCCAGCATAATTCCGGGCAGGGGGCGGGAGACCCAGTACTTC

V: TRBV18
D: -
size: -
J: TRBJ2-5
CDR3: CASSPGARGETQYF
DNA: TGTGCCAGCTCACCCGGAGCCCGTGGCGAGACCCAGTACTTC

V: TRBV28
D: -
size: -
J: TRBJ1-4
CDR3: CASSITGVKLFF
DNA: TGTGCCAGCAGCATTACAGGCGTCAAACTGTTTTTT

V: TRBV2
D: TRBD1
size: -
J: TRBJ1-1
CDR3: CARGTGNTEAFF
DNA: TGTGCCAGGGGGACAGGAAACACTGAAGCTTTCTTT

V: TRBV5-1
D: -
size: once
J: TRBJ2-3
CDR3: CASSSNQFWQADTQYF
DNA: TGCGCCAGCAGCTCTAACCAATTCTGGCAGGCAGATACGCAGTATTTT

V: TRBV2
D: TRBD1
size: -
J: TRBJ1-6
CDR3: CASTRDRGNSPLHF
DNA: TGTGCCAGCACTCGAGACAGGGGTAATTCACCCCTCCACTTT

V: TRBV27
D: -
size: -
J: TRBJ1-3
CDR3: CASSFRGAGNTIYF
DNA: TGTGCCAGCAGTTTCCGGGGTGCAGGAAACACCATATATTTT

V: TRBV18
D: TRBD2
size: -
J: TRBJ2-7
CDR3: CASSDGLAGGPITYEQYF
DNA: TGTGCCAGCTCAGATGGGCTAGCGGGGGGGCCAATCACCTACGAGCAGTACTTC

V: TRBV12-5
D: -
size: few
J: TRBJ1-2
CDR3: CASGWGPYGYTF
DNA: TGTGCTAGTGGTTGGGGCCCCTATGGCTACACCTTC

V: TRBV30
D: TRBD1
size: -
J: TRBJ2-7
CDR3: CAWSRDSPYEQYF
DNA: TGTGCCTGGAGTCGGGACAGCCCCTACGAGCAGTACTTC

V: TRBV28
D: -
size: -
J: TRBJ1-6
CDR3: CASSLGQPNSPLHF
DNA: TGTGCCAGCAGTTTGGGCCAACCAAATTCACCCCTCCACTTT

V: TRBV12-3/TRBV12-4
D: -
size: -
J: TRBJ1-6
CDR3: CASSFPDSPLHF
DNA: TGTGCCAGCAGTTTTCCCGATTCACCCCTCCACTTT

V: TRBV18
D: TRBD1
size: -
J: TRBJ1-1
CDR3: CASSPTPGQANTEAFF
DNA: TGTGCCAGCTCACCCACCCCGGGACAGGCGAACACTGAAGCTTTCTTT

V: TRBV28
D: TRBD2
size: few
J: TRBJ2-7
CDR3: CASASFGVSGTDYEQYF
DNA: TGTGCCAGCGCTTCTTTTGGGGTGAGCGGGACCGACTACGAGCAGTACTTC

V: TRBV5-6
D: TRBD2
size: -
J: TRBJ2-3
CDR3: CASSLGEGRSDTQYF
DNA: TGTGCCAGCAGCTTGGGGGAGGGAAGATCAGATACGCAGTATTTT